The entry below describes one TCR beta chain. How the authors handled the data: Amplification of reference gene primers was used by the study to estimate nucleated cell counts. TCRdb keeps only in-frame clones here, not all; method: immunoSEQ multiplex PCR. From that table come the V and J calls and clone size; the DNA was used to work out D and trimming. The sample shows a few hundred thousand clones, about 89% of them seen only once. These data are taken from a study of blood T cell repertoires in COVID-19. As for the study in general: The study drew acute and convalescent COVID-19 samples from the United States, Italy and Spain. Nucleic acid was either cDNA or gDNA, and it came from T cells, B-cell-depleted T cells, or PBMCs.

The receptor's source is a man aged 35 to 55 who had recovered from COVID-19. Sequencing was done on a sample of peripheral blood.

The chain's CDR3 is CAISESWRKGIHGYTF. The CDR3 DNA is TGTGCCATCAGTGAGTCGTGGAGGAAGGGAATTCATGGCTACACCTTC. V gene TRBV10-3 combines with J gene TRBJ1-2; D gene unclear. V was pared by 0 bases and J by 6 bases, with 17 bases between. Per germline, CDR1 ENHRY and CDR2 SYGVKD. The CDR3 has 16 amino acids.